This T cell receptor beta chain was documented in a study of blood T cell repertoires in COVID-19. Study details: Spain, Italy and the United States supplied samples that represented acute and convalescent COVID-19. In each case, the material was cDNA or gDNA derived from T cells, B-cell-depleted T cells, or PBMCs.

Methods used by the authors: The authors estimated nucleated cell counts from reference gene primer amplification. The data were produced by immunoSEQ multiplex PCR, yet TCRdb's version contains in-frame clones alone and is incomplete. For V, J and clone size, that table is used; D and trimming come from the DNA. The table includes 350,000 to 550,000 clones, 75% to 90% detected once. Germline assignment: CDR1 SGHNT and CDR2 YYREEE (reference sequence). V was clipped by 0 bases and J by 3 bases, with 10 bases between them. CDR3 length: 14 amino acids. Donors of Cohort 3 who recovered were those that had two negative PCRs, clearance, or symptom resolution.

The sequenced material came from PBMCs or T cells enriched from blood (not recorded which). This chain links TRBV5-4 with TRBJ2-7; weak D call: TRBD2 (7 bases). This TCR was sampled from a man in his thirties or forties who had recovered from COVID-19. CDR3 nucleotides: TGTGCCAGCAGCTTGGGGGGAGGGGGCTACGAGCAGTACTTC. This sequence encodes CASSLGGGGYEQYF.